The source of this T cell receptor (beta chain) is a study of T cell clonality in common variable immunodeficiency. The table came from immunoSEQ multiplex PCR; TCRdb's copy has only in-frame clones and leaves some out. This sample has 42,000 or so clones, each found more than once. The CDR3 has 15 amino acids. The V end lost 0 bases, the J end lost 0 bases, and 6 bases lay between the germline ends. Germline CDR1 SGHNT, CDR2 YYREEE (reference sequence). This clone occurred many times. The read gets to within 3 residues of the CDR3 end, and the germline J gene fills in the rest. The clonotype was recovered from a person aged 18 to 75 in good health. Sequencing was carried out using peripheral blood mononuclear cells. This chain connects TRBV5-4 to TRBJ1-4, with D possibly matching TRBD1 (5 bases). The CDR3 spells CASSLGGATNEKLFF. The covered CDR3 bases are TGTGCCAGCAGCTTGGGGGGGGCAACTAATGAAAAA.